One and the same sample provided the 9 T cell receptor beta chains below, sequenced in a study of T-cell reconstitution after alpha-beta-depleted transplantation in children. Unique molecular identifiers were incorporated into the prepared TCRbeta library. TCRdb independently ran MiXCR on the PCR reads; one entry per CDR3 protein. This sample carries around 420,000 distinct CDR3 sequences, roughly 17% of them seen once, and the ten largest clones take about 32%. This specimen was PBMCs, mostly from graft donor cells, taken 360 days after TCRalphabeta/CD19-depleted stem cell transplant. The origin of the receptors is a boy younger than two who had a stem cell transplant for Wiskott-Aldrich syndrome, so the T cells may come from the graft donor.

This clonotype was found many times. The rearrangement uses TRBV6-2 or TRBV6-3 and TRBJ2-1; D possibly uses TRBD1 or TRBD2 (5 bases each). CDR1 and CDR2 from the germline V gene are MNHEY and SVGEGT. V lost 7 bases and J 3 bases, leaving 10 bases between the germline ends. This CDR3 is 13 amino acids long. In DNA, the CDR3 is TGTGCCAGCAACGGGGCAGGCTACAATGAGCAGTTCTTC. Amino acids: CASNGAGYNEQFF.

This CDR3 is CASGSPGGESYNEQFF. The CDR3 DNA follows: TGTGCTAGTGGTTCCCCAGGAGGGGAATCCTACAATGAGCAGTTCTTC. The V call is TRBV12-5, the J call TRBJ2-1; maybe TRBD2 (6 bases). Per germline, CDR1 LGHNT and CDR2 FRNRAP. With 4 bases removed from V and 1 base from J, the gap between germline ends came to 14 bases. This CDR3 contains 16 residues.

This clonotype was counted between two and nine times. The chain is built from TRBV27 and TRBJ2-7, with D possibly being TRBD1 (6 bases). This CDR3 contains 16 residues. V lost 6 bases, J lost 0 bases, and 18 bases lay in between. Per the germline V gene, CDR1 is MNHEY and CDR2 is SMNVEV (reference sequence). Here the CDR3 reads CASRSPRGASSYEQYF. CDR3 in DNA: TGTGCCAGCAGATCTCCCAGGGGCGCTAGCTCCTACGAGCAGTACTTC.

There are a few counts of this clonotype. Here the CDR3 reads CASSAAGLAEEYNEQFF. DNA of the CDR3: TGTGCCAGCAGCGCTGCGGGACTAGCGGAGGAGTACAATGAGCAGTTCTTC. The chain couples TRBV7-2 to TRBJ2-1; 11 bases agree with TRBD2. CDR3 length: 17 residues. The germline V gene has CDR1 SGHTA and CDR2 FQGNSA. With 5 bases clipped from V and 4 bases from J, the junction kept 10 bases outside the gene matches.

The chain employs TRBV5-1 and TRBJ2-7; either TRBD1 or TRBD2 may supply D (5 bases each). The CDR3 runs 14 residues. V lost 4 bases and J 2 bases, leaving 13 bases between the germline ends. Germline values: CDR1 SGHRS, CDR2 YFSETQ. The DNA for the CDR3 is TGCGCCAGCAGCCGCCGGGACGGAACCTACGAGCAGTACTTC. Its translation is CASSRRDGTYEQYF.

Ten or more counts support this clonotype. The rearrangement uses TRBV7-9 and TRBJ2-1; 8 nucleotides match TRBD2. Germline loops: CDR1 SEHNR, CDR2 FQNEAQ (reference sequence). The V gene end was trimmed by 4 bases and the J gene end by 6 bases; junction bases not matched to a gene: 8. The CDR3 totals 15 residues. CDR3 in DNA: TGTGCCAGCAGCTCCGGGACTAGACTGATCAATGAGCAGTTCTTC. It encodes CASSSGTRLINEQFF.

This sequence joins TRBV2 and TRBJ2-3; TRBD1 matches 12 bases. Trimming took 4 bases from V and 2 from J; bases not matched to a gene: 7. CDR1 and CDR2 from the germline V gene are SNHLY and FYNNEI. This CDR3 spans 17 amino acids. The CDR3 protein is CASSVPGQGAITDTQYF. CDR3 bases: TGTGCCAGCAGTGTCCCGGGACAGGGGGCGATCACAGATACGCAGTATTTT.

This clonotype has a count of ten or more. V and J are TRBV2 and TRBJ2-5; 9 bases match TRBD2. This CDR3 is 13 amino acids long. Per germline, CDR1 SNHLY and CDR2 FYNNEI. V shed 7 bases, J shed 2 bases, and the junction held 2 bases outside the gene matches. The CDR3 reads CASNLAGQETQYF. In DNA form, the CDR3 reads TGTGCCAGCAACCTAGCGGGACAAGAGACCCAGTACTTC.

This clonotype was observed a few times. V gene TRBV6-1 combines with J gene TRBJ2-4; D is undetermined. Germline values: CDR1 MNHNS, CDR2 SASEGT. V lost 5 bases to trimming and J lost 8 bases, with 19 bases between them. This CDR3 spans 15 amino acids. The CDR3 is CASSLSLFEPDIQYF. The CDR3 nucleotides read TGTGCCAGCAGTCTTTCCCTGTTTGAACCGGACATTCAGTACTTC.